The present TCR beta chain was sequenced within a study of blood T cells in healthy people across ages. Study-wide background: About one barcoded beta molecule per two T cells came from capture by template switching.

The donors, healthy Caucasians from Russia, were aged about 6 to 95. In germline, CDR1 is SGHRS, CDR2 YFSETQ. The CDR3 extends over 15 amino acids. Germline trimming cut 4 bases from V and 11 bases from J; bases unmatched to any gene: 9. Next came a second PCR, run for roughly 6 to 11 cycles, which used a sample-barcoded 5' primer along with a J-beta primer mix. In TCRdb, the 5' RACE reads were re-called with MiXCR into one record per CDR3 protein. The repertoire has about 1.7 million distinct CDR3 sequences, 25% to 30% of them found once; the top ten carry 6.5% to 8.5%. V and J are TRBV5-1 and TRBJ2-3; 14 bases match TRBD2. This receptor was taken from a woman aged 25 to 45 in good health. Input material: blood. CDR3 amino acids: CASSTDPGLAGEQYF. The CDR3 nucleotides read TGCGCCAGCAGCACGGACCCGGGACTAGCGGGGGAGCAGTATTTT.